One T cell receptor beta chain is described in this entry. Its antigen is currently unknown. Sequencing was performed with immunoSEQ multiplex PCR; in TCRdb, only in-frame clones are kept and a portion is missing. Of 40,000 to 45,000 clones in the sample, 80% to 85% were seen once. This sample was taken from a study of radiation and T cells in renal cell carcinoma. Study observations and caveats: In blood, top tumor clones expanded by 2 weeks, shrinking by 4.

Regarding time point: blood 4 weeks post-SBRT, at nephrectomy. The treatment was: 15 Gy SBRT to primary tumor, nephrectomy 4 weeks later. Nephrectomy followed 15 Gy stereotactic body radiation by 4 weeks. After SBRT, blood was collected at 2 and 4 weeks, plus baseline. This CDR3 has 16 residues. V was pared by 0 bases and J by 1 base, with 12 bases between. From germline, CDR1 is LGHNA and CDR2 YSLEER. The V and J genes are TRBV4-3 and TRBJ1-1; D remains unclear. This receptor was obtained from a woman aged 70 to 79 with renal cell carcinoma. Sequences were derived from blood, sampled from a patient whose treatment included radiotherapy and nephrectomy. This CDR3 reads CASSQESYGPNTEAFF. Written as DNA, the CDR3 is TGCGCCAGCAGCCAAGAATCCTATGGCCCGAACACTGAAGCTTTCTTT.